The 32 T cell receptor beta chains below were found in one sample sequenced in a study of blood T cells in healthy people across ages. Together with a sample-barcoded 5' primer, a J-beta primer mix was included in a second PCR lasting roughly 7 to 11 cycles. TCRdb independently ran MiXCR on the 5' RACE reads; one entry per CDR3 protein. Among roughly 2 million distinct CDR3 sequences listed, about 49% were seen once. Source material: blood. The receptors come from a woman aged 40-49 years in good health.

This clonotype appeared many times. This rearrangement joins TRBV4-3 to TRBJ2-6; D uncertain. Trimming stripped 3 bases from V and 0 bases from J, with 6 bases between. Germline CDR1 LGHNA, CDR2 YSLEER. The CDR3 runs to 15 residues. The CDR3 nucleotides read TGCGCCAGCAGCCAGGAAGGCTCTGGGGCCAACGTCCTGACTTTC. Translating it yields CASSQEGSGANVLTF.

The chain is built from TRBV20-1 and TRBJ2-5, with 7 nucleotides matching TRBD2. The V segment lost 6 bases and the J segment 2 bases; nucleotides outside the gene matches: 18. There are 17 residues in the CDR3. In germline, CDR1 is DFQATT, CDR2 SNEGSKA (reference sequence). CDR3 DNA: TGCAGTGCACAAAAGGGTGAGGACCTAGCGGCTCAAGAGACCCAGTACTTC. Amino acid sequence: CSAQKGEDLAAQETQYF.

J is TRBJ2-3 and V is TRBV29-1; possibly TRBD2 for D (6 bases). Germline V gene data show CDR1 as SQVTM and CDR2 as ANQGSEA. This CDR3 comprises 15 residues. Trimming left V 3 bases short and J 4 bases short, with 17 bases between. The CDR3 loop is CSVDSGVARADTQYF. CDR3 nucleotide sequence: TGCAGCGTTGATTCGGGGGTGGCTCGCGCAGATACGCAGTATTTT.

The chain uses TRBV24-1 and TRBJ2-7; D not resolved. This CDR3 is built from 12 residues. V was shortened by 3 bases and J by 3 bases, with 5 bases between the two germline ends. Germline CDR1 is KGHDR and CDR2 is SFDVKD. As DNA, the CDR3 is TGTGCCACCAGTGATCGCAGCTACGAGCAGTACTTC. Translating it yields CATSDRSYEQYF.

V usage is TRBV20-1 and J usage is TRBJ2-1, with TRBD1 matching 8 bases. The CDR3 length is 18 residues. V trimming: 1 base; J trimming: 9 bases; junction bases outside the gene matches: 20. Germline loops: CDR1 DFQATT, CDR2 SNEGSKA (reference sequence). CDR3 sequence: CSARASSSGQVFEVEQFF. The CDR3 DNA reads as TGCAGTGCTAGAGCATCCTCCTCGGGACAGGTATTTGAGGTTGAGCAGTTCTTC.

This chain links TRBV7-2 with TRBJ2-3; 7 positions agree with TRBD2. The CDR3 extends over 16 amino acids. Losses at the gene ends were 3 bases for V and 2 bases for J; bases not matched to a gene: 8. Germline values: CDR1 SGHTA, CDR2 FQGNSA. CDR3 in DNA: TGTGCCAGCAGCTTTGGAGCGGGGATAAACACAGATACGCAGTATTTT. Protein product: CASSFGAGINTDTQYF.

Regarding this clonotype: Germline and junction disagree at one end, which may indicate a read error. The CDR3: CASGPRESSDNEQFF. The CDR3 DNA follows: TGTGCCAGCGGGCCTCGGGAGAGCTCCGACAATGAGCAGTTCTTC. The gene calls are TRBV6-5 and TRBJ2-1, with D perhaps matching TRBD2 (6 bases). Germline V gene data show CDR1 as MNHEY and CDR2 as SVGAGI. The CDR3 extends over 15 amino acids.

This clonotype occurred once. The chain joins TRBV6-6 to TRBJ1-4; D uncertain. Germline CDR1 reads MNHNY; CDR2 reads SVGAGI (reference sequence). The CDR3 spans 14 residues. Trimming removed 2 bases at V and 8 bases at J, with 12 bases between. CDR3 sequence reads: CASSYRRPLEKLFF. The DNA of the CDR3 is TGTGCCAGCAGTTACCGACGACCCTTGGAAAAACTGTTTTTT.

This chain joins TRBV4-3 and TRBJ1-2; maybe TRBD1 (5 bases). V lost 0 bases and J lost 8, with 19 bases in between. CDR1 and CDR2 from the germline V gene are LGHNA and YSLEER. The CDR3 is 16 amino acids. The CDR3, as DNA: TGCGCCAGCAGCCAAGATTCCTACCGGGACCGACGGGGCTACACCTTC. It is translated as CASSQDSYRDRRGYTF.

This clonotype was counted between two and nine times. The genes are TRBV9 and TRBJ2-3, with unresolved D. V shed 0 bases and J shed 4 bases, with 9 bases lying between them. The CDR3 spans 14 residues. Germline CDR1 and CDR2: SGDLS and YYNGEE. CDR3 sequence: CASSVGVWSDTQYF. The CDR3 DNA is TGTGCCAGCAGCGTAGGCGTTTGGTCAGATACGCAGTATTTT.

This clonotype was seen only a few times. The chain combines TRBV6-2 or TRBV6-3 with TRBJ2-1, with D tentatively TRBD1 or TRBD2 (5 bases each). This CDR3 has 17 residues. V was clipped by 0 bases and J by 4 bases, with 16 bases between them. In germline, CDR1 is MNHEY, CDR2 SVGEGT. In nucleotides, the CDR3 is TGTGCCAGCAGTTACTCACGGGGACGCCCTGGATACAATGAGCAGTTCTTC. This sequence encodes CASSYSRGRPGYNEQFF.

The chain combines TRBV20-1 with TRBJ1-5, with 8 bases matching TRBD1. V shed 2 bases and J 1 base; nucleotides not matched to a gene: 7. CDR1 is DFQATT, CDR2 SNEGSKA, per germline (reference sequence). The CDR3 runs 16 residues. CDR3 sequence (DNA): TGCAGTGCTAGACCAGACAGGGGCAGGAGCAATCAGCCCCAGCATTTT. As protein: CSARPDRGRSNQPQHF.

The rearrangement joins TRBV7-9 to TRBJ2-3, with 7 positions matching TRBD2. The germline V gene has CDR1 SEHNR and CDR2 FQNEAQ (reference sequence). The J segment lost 4 bases and the V segment lost 2 bases, leaving 6 bases of the junction unmatched. The CDR3 runs to 15 residues. CDR3 coding DNA: TGTGCCAGCAGCTTAAGCGGGATGGGGGCAGATACGCAGTATTTT. Protein product: CASSLSGMGADTQYF.

The chain uses TRBV27 and TRBJ2-1, with 7 bases matching TRBD1. Germline assignment: CDR1 MNHEY and CDR2 SMNVEV (reference sequence). This CDR3 has 16 residues. The ends lost 4 bases at V and 1 base at J; junction bases unmatched: 7. CDR3 amino acids: CASSSPGTASYNEQFF. DNA for the CDR3: TGTGCCAGCAGTTCCCCCGGGACAGCTTCCTACAATGAGCAGTTCTTC.

J is TRBJ2-5 and V is TRBV5-6; the match to TRBD1 covers 9 bases. CDR3 size: 15 residues. CDR1 SGHDT and CDR2 YYEEEE come from the germline V gene. V was clipped by 2 bases and J by 5 bases; unmatched bases: 7. CDR3 DNA: TGTGCCAGCAGCTTTGCCACAGGGGGCTGGGAGACCCAGTACTTC. It is translated as CASSFATGGWETQYF.

This clonotype was seen more than once but under ten times. This rearrangement joins TRBV28 to TRBJ1-2; D perhaps matches TRBD1 (5 bases). From germline, CDR1 is MDHEN and CDR2 SYDVKM. The V and J ends lost 2 bases and 0 bases respectively, with 10 bases between them. The CDR3 is 15 residues long. The chain's CDR3 is CASSLTGQANYGYTF. Written as DNA, the CDR3 is TGTGCCAGCAGTTTAACGGGGCAAGCTAACTATGGCTACACCTTC.

This clonotype was seen only once. This rearrangement joins TRBV29-1 to TRBJ1-1; 9 bases match TRBD1. V was clipped by 6 bases and J by 3 bases; unmatched bases: 5. The germline CDR1 and CDR2 sequences are SQVTM and ANQGSEA. The CDR3 is 13 amino acids. CDR3 in DNA: TGCAGCGTGGGACAGGGAGTACACACTGAAGCTTTCTTT. Translated, it gives CSVGQGVHTEAFF.

This clonotype was found once. The chain recombines TRBV24-1 with TRBJ2-1, with D tentatively TRBD2 (5 bases). In germline, CDR1 is KGHDR, CDR2 SFDVKD. V lost 7 bases and J lost 5, with 11 bases in between. The CDR3 runs 13 residues. The CDR3, as DNA: TGTGCCACCAGGAACAGCGGAAACAATGAGCAGTTCTTC. Translating it yields CATRNSGNNEQFF.

This sequence joins TRBV4-3 and TRBJ2-1; 13 positions match TRBD2. The V gene end was trimmed by 0 bases and the J gene end by 5 bases; junction bases not matched to a gene: 7. This CDR3 comprises 18 residues. CDR1 and CDR2 (germline): LGHNA, YSLEER. The CDR3 sequence is CASSQDPTSGGPHNEQFF. The CDR3 nucleotides are TGCGCCAGCAGCCAAGATCCGACTAGCGGGGGGCCACACAATGAGCAGTTCTTC.

This chain uses TRBV15 with TRBJ2-7; weak D call: TRBD2 (7 bases). Germline loops: CDR1 LNHNV, CDR2 YYDKDF (reference sequence). The V end was cut by 3 bases, the J end by 2 bases, with 17 bases between. This CDR3 has 16 amino acids. CDR3 amino acids: CATSRGGRGTTYEQYF. In DNA form, the CDR3 reads TGTGCCACCAGCAGGGGGGGGCGGGGTACGACCTACGAGCAGTACTTC.

The V gene is TRBV20-1, the J gene TRBJ2-1; maybe TRBD2 (7 bases). Trimming took 0 bases from V and 0 from J, leaving 15 bases between them. Germline assignment: CDR1 DFQATT and CDR2 SNEGSKA (reference sequence). CDR3 size: 17 residues. The CDR3 protein is CSARDLAGANSYNEQFF. CDR3 nucleotides: TGCAGTGCTAGAGACTTGGCGGGGGCAAACTCCTACAATGAGCAGTTCTTC.

This clonotype was seen a handful of times. This chain connects TRBV5-1 to TRBJ2-7, with D possibly TRBD1 on 6 matching bases. The CDR3 spans 12 residues. Germline CDR1 SGHRS, CDR2 YFSETQ. Trimming pared 0 bases from V and 12 bases from J, leaving 13 bases between. CDR3 region: CASSLVGAPRYF. The DNA for the CDR3 is TGCGCCAGCAGCTTGGTGGGGGCCCCGCGGTACTTC.

V usage is TRBV3-1 and J usage is TRBJ2-5, with TRBD2 matching over 8 bases. CDR1 LGHDT and CDR2 YNNKEL come from the germline V gene (reference sequence). J gave up 5 bases and V 1 base, and 6 bases lay outside the gene matches. The CDR3 is 15 residues long. The CDR3: CASSQALGTRETQYF. In DNA, the CDR3 is TGTGCCAGCAGCCAAGCCCTCGGGACTAGGGAGACCCAGTACTTC.

This clonotype was seen only a few times. This chain joins TRBV5-1 and TRBJ2-5, with 9 bases that match TRBD1. The DNA end is more similar to TRBJ2-7, so the J call may be wrong. Germline V gene sequence: CDR1 SGHRS, CDR2 YFSETQ. The CDR3 extends over 15 amino acids. CDR3 loop: CASSLGGTGIPEQYF. Here the CDR3 DNA reads TGCGCCAGCAGCTTGGGAGGGACAGGGATCCCCGAGCAGTACTTC.

This clonotype was seen more than once but under ten times. V usage is TRBV10-3 and J usage is TRBJ2-3; no firm D call. Between the trimmed V and J ends, which lost 3 bases and 1 base, there was a span of 8 bases. The CDR3 extends over 14 amino acids. Per germline, CDR1 ENHRY and CDR2 SYGVKD. Here the CDR3 reads CAISDAPGTDTQYF. CDR3 bases: TGTGCCATCAGTGACGCCCCTGGCACAGATACGCAGTATTTT.

The rearrangement joins TRBV5-1 to TRBJ2-1; D is unclear. The germline V and J ends were trimmed by 5 bases and 0 bases, with 9 bases remaining between them. This CDR3 has 14 residues. In germline, CDR1 is SGHRS, CDR2 YFSETQ. The CDR3 sequence: CASRILGSYNEQFF. The DNA of the CDR3 is TGCGCCAGCAGGATCCTGGGCTCCTACAATGAGCAGTTCTTC.

This clonotype came up many times. V usage is TRBV12-3 or TRBV12-4 and J usage is TRBJ2-5; 14 positions agree with TRBD2. Trimming removed 5 bases from V and 2 bases from J; junction bases left unmatched: 7. The CDR3 contains 17 residues. CDR3 amino acids: CASSPRGLAGEQETQYF. The CDR3 DNA reads as TGTGCCAGCAGTCCGAGGGGACTAGCGGGGGAGCAAGAGACCCAGTACTTC.

This clonotype was picked up a small number of times. The chain combines TRBV7-2 with TRBJ2-1; tentative D call: TRBD2 (6 bases). Germline V gene sequence: CDR1 SGHTA, CDR2 FQGNSA. Trimming stripped 0 bases from V and 8 bases from J, with 17 bases between. CDR3 size: 16 residues. This CDR3 is CASSLAGGYPADEQFF. The CDR3 DNA reads as TGTGCCAGCAGCTTAGCGGGGGGTTACCCGGCGGATGAGCAGTTCTTC.

The V and J genes are TRBV9 and TRBJ2-3, with TRBD2 matching 9 bases. Germline V CDR1 and CDR2: SGDLS, YYNGEE. The ends lost 3 bases at V and 6 bases at J; junction bases unmatched: 8. This CDR3 comprises 15 residues. Written as DNA, the CDR3 is TGTGCCAGCAGCGCTGCGGGGGGGCAATTGGATACGCAGTATTTT. This gives the protein CASSAAGGQLDTQYF.

Only a few counts were recorded for this clonotype. The rearrangement joins TRBV15 to TRBJ2-5; D possibly uses TRBD1 or TRBD2 (5 bases each). The CDR3 spans 15 residues. With 0 bases removed from V and 4 bases from J, the gap between germline ends came to 12 bases. Germline assignment: CDR1 LNHNV and CDR2 YYDKDF (reference sequence). This CDR3 reads CATSRDRGAGETQYF. DNA for the CDR3: TGTGCCACCAGCAGAGATCGAGGGGCTGGAGAGACCCAGTACTTC.

This chain uses TRBV4-1 with TRBJ2-7; 10 nucleotides match TRBD2. The CDR3 has 16 residues. Germline lookup yields CDR1 MGHRA and CDR2 YSYEKL. Losses at the gene ends were 2 bases for V and 6 bases for J; bases not matched to a gene: 10. The CDR3 loop is CASSQRLSGGAGEQYF. The CDR3 DNA reads TGCGCCAGCAGCCAACGGCTAAGCGGGGGGGCCGGCGAGCAGTACTTC.

The chain carries TRBV11-2 and TRBJ2-3; 9 bases align to TRBD2. There are 19 residues in the CDR3. Trimming cost V 0 bases and J 0 bases; bases outside gene matches: 10. From germline, CDR1 is SGHAT and CDR2 FQNNGV. CDR3 coding DNA: TGTGCCAGCAGCTTAGAGATTAGCGGGGGCCCTAGTAGCACAGATACGCAGTATTTT. Its translation: CASSLEISGGPSSTDTQYF. The full variable domain, rest sourced from reference TRBV11-2 and TRBJ2-3, is EAGVAQSPRYKIIEKRQSVAFWCNPISGHATLYWYQQILGQGPKLLIQFQNNGVVDDSQLPKDRFSAERLKGVDSTLKIQPAKLEDSAVYLCASSLEISGGPSSTDTQYFGPGTRLTVL.